This T cell receptor (beta chain) was sequenced during a study of T-cell memory formation after mild COVID-19. In the study overall: The study found TCR clusters largely donor specific. Overall study results and limits: Clones that contracted from day 15 to 85 were balanced CD4/CD8, while later expanders leaned CD4+. SARS-CoV-2 specificity of second-wave clones peaking day 37 was unconfirmed. Mainly in CM and EM were contracting CD4+ clones; CD8+ were in EMRA.

Via MiXCR, TCRdb re-called the 5' RACE reads, giving one row per CDR3 protein. The repertoire holds about 560,000 distinct CDR3 sequences, with about a fifth as singletons. With regard to this clonotype: The antigen remains unidentified.

The germline CDR1 and CDR2 sequences are SQVTM and ANQGSEA. Trimming took 4 bases from V and 0 from J, leaving 13 bases between them. This CDR3 region has 15 residues. The chain uses TRBV29-1 and TRBJ2-1; perhaps TRBD2 as D (6 bases). Sequenced material: PBMCs or a T cell subset sorted from them (not recorded which). The sequence was collected from an adult woman who had mild COVID-19 (a few samples of this study predate the infection). Cell type and time point are not known. CDR3 coding DNA: TGCAGCGTTGTGGACGGACTAATCTCCTACAATGAGCAGTTCTTC. Its translation: CSVVDGLISYNEQFF.